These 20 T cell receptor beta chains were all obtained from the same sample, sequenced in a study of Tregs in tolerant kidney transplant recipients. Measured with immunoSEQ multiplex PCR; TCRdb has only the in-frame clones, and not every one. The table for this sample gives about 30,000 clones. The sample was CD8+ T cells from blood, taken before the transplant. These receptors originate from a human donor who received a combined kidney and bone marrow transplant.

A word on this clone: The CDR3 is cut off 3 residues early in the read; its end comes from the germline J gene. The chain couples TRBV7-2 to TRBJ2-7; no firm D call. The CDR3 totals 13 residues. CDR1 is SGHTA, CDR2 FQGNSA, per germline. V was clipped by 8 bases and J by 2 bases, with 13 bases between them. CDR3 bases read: TGTGCCAGCCGTGCTGGCGGTACCTACGAG. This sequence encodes CASRAGGTYE. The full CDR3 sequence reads CASRAGGTYEQYF.

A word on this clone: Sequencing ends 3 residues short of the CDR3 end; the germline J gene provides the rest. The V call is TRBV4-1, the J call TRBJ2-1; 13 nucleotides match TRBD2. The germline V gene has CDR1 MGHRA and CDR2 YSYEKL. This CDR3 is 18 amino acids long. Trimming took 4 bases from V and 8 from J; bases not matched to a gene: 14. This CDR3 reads CASSPVRLAGGPTDEQFF. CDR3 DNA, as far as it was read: TGCGCCAGCAGCCCTGTTCGACTAGCGGGAGGTCCGACGGATGAG.

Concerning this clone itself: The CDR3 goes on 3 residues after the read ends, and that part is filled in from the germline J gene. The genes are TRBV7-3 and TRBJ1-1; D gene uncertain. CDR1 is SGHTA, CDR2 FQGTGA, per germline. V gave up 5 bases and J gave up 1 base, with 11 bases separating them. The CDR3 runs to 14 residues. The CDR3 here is CASSPGLRNTEAFF. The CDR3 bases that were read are TGTGCCAGCAGCCCTGGGCTGCGGAACACTGAA.

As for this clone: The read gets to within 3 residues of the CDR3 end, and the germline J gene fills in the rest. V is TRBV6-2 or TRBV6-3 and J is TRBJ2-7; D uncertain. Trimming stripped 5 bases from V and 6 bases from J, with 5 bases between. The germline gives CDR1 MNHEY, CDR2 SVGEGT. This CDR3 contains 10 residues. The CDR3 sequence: CASSAGEQYF. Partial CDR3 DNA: TGTGCCAGCAGTGCCGGCGAG.

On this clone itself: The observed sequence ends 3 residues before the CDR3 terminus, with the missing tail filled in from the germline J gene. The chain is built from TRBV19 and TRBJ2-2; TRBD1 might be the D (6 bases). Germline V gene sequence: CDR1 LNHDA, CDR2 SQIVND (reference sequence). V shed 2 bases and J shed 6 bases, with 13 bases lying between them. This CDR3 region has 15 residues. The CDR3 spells CASSINRVIPGELFF. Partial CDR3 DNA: TGTGCCAGTAGTATAAACAGGGTGATCCCCGGGGAG.

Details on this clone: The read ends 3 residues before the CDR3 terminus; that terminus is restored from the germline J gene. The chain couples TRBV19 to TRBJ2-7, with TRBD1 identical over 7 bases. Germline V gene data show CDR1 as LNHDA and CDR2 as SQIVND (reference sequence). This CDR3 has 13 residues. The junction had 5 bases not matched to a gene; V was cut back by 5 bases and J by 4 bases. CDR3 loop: CASSGGTDYEQYF. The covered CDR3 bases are TGTGCCAGTAGTGGTGGGACAGATTACGAG. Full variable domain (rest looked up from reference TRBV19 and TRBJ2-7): DGGITQSPKYLFRKEGQNVTLSCEQNLNHDAMYWYRQDPGQGLRLIYYSQIVNDFQKGDIAEGYSVSREKKESFPLTVTSAQKNPTAFYLCASSGGTDYEQYFGPGTRLTVT.

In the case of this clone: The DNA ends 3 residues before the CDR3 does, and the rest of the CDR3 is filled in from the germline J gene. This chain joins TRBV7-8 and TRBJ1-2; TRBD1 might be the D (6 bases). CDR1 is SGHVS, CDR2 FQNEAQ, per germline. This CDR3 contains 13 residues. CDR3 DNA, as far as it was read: TGTGCCAGCAGCTTAAAGGACAGAAGGTTC. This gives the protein CASSLKDRRF. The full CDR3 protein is CASSLKDRRFYTF.

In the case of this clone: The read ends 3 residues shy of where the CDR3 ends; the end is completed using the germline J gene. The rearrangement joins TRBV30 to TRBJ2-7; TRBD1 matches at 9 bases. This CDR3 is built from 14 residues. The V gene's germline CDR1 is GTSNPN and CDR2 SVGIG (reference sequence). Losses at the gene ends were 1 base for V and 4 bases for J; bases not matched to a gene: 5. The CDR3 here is CAWSAGTGLYEQYF. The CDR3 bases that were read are TGTGCCTGGAGTGCCGGGACAGGGTTATACGAG.

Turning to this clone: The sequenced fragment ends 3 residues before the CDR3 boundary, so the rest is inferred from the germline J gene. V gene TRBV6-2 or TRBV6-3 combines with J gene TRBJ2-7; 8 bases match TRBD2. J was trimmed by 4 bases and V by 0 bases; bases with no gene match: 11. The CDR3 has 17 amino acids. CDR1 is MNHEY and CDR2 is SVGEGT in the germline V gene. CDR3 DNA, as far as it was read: TGTGCCAGCAGTTACTCGGTCGGGAGCGGGAGAGATTACGAG. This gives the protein CASSYSVGSGRDYE. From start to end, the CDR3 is CASSYSVGSGRDYEQYF.

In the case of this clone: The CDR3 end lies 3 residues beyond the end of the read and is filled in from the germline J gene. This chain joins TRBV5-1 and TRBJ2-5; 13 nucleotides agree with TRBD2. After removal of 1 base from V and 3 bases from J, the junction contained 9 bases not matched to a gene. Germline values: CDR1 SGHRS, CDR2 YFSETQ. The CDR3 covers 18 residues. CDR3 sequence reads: CASSLPPTSGRGKETQYF. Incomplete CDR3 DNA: TGCGCCAGCAGCTTGCCGCCAACTAGCGGGAGGGGGAAAGAGACC.

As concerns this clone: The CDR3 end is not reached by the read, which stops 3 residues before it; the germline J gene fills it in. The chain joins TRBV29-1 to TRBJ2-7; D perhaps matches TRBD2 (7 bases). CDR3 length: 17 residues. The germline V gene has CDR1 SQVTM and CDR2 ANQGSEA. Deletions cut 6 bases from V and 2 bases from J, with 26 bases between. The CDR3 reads CSVDSFGGASGPYEQYF. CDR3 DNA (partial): TGCAGCGTCGACAGTTTTGGGGGGGCTAGCGGACCCTACGAG.

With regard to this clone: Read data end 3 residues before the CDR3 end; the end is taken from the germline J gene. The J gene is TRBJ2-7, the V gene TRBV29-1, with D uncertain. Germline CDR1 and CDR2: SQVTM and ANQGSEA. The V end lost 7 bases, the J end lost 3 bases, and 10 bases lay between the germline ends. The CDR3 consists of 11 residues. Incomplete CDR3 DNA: TGCAGCGCTAGGTTCAACTACGAG. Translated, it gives CSARFNYE. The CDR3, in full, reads CSARFNYEQYF.

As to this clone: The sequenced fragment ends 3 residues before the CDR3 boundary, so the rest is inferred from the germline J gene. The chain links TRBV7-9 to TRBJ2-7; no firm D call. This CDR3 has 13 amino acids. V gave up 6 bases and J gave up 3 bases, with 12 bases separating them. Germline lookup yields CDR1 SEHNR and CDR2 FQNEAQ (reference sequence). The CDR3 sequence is CASRGSADYEQYF. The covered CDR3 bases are TGTGCCAGCAGAGGAAGCGCCGACTACGAG.

The part of the CDR3 DNA that was read is TGTGCCTGGGCTACCGGGACAGGGGGAGATGAG. This codes for CAWATGTGGDE. The CDR3 in full is CAWATGTGGDEQFF. This chain uses TRBV30 with TRBJ2-1, with 11 bases fitting TRBD1. The CDR3 is cut off 3 residues early in the read; its end comes from the germline J gene. This CDR3 is built from 14 residues. The junction had 8 bases not matched to a gene; V was cut back by 5 bases and J by 8 bases. CDR1 is GTSNPN and CDR2 is SVGIG in the germline V gene (reference sequence).

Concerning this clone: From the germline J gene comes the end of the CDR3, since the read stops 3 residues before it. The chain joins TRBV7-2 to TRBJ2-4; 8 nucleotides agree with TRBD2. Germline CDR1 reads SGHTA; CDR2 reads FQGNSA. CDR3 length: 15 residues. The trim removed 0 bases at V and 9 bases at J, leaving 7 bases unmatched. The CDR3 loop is CASSLARSGSAIQYF. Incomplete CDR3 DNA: TGTGCCAGCAGCTTAGCGCGGAGCGGGAGTGCCATT.

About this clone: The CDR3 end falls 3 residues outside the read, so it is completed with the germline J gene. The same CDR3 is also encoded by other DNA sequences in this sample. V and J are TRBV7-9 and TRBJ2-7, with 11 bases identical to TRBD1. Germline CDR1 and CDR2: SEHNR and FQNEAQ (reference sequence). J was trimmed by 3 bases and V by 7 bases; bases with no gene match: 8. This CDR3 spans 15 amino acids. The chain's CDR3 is CASTSVGQGDYEQYF. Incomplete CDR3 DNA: TGTGCCAGCACCAGTGTGGGACAGGGGGACTACGAG.

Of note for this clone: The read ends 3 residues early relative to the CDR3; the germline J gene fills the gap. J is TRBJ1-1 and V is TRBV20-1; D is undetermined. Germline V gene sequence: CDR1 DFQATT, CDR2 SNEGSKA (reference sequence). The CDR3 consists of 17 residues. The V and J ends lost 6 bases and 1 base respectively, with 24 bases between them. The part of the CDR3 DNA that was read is TGCAGTGCCCCTCTCGTCCATTTAAAGAACAGGAACACTGAA. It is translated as CSAPLVHLKNRNTE. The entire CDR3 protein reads CSAPLVHLKNRNTEAFF.

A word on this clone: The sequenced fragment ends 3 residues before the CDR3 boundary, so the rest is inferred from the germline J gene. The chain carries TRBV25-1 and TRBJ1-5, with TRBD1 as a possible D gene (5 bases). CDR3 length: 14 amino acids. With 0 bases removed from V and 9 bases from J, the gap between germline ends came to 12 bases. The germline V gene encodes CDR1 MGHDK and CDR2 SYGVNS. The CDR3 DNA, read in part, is TGTGCCAGCAGTGAATATCGCCTCCAGGGGCCC. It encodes CASSEYRLQGP. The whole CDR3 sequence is CASSEYRLQGPQHF. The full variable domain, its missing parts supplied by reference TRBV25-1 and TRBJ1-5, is EADIYQTPRYLVIGTGKKITLECSQTMGHDKMYWYQQDPGMELHLIHYSYGVNSTEKGDLSSESTVSRIRTEHFPLTLESARPSHTSQYLCASSEYRLQGPQHFGDGTRLSIL.

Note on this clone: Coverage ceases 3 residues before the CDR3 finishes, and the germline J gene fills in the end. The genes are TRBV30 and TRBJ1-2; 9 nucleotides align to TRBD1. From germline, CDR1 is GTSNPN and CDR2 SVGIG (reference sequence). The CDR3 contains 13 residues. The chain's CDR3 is CAWDGTGSGGYTF. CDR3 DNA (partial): TGTGCCTGGGACGGGACAGGGTCAGGAGGC. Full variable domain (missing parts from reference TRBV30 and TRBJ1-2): SQTIHQWPATLVQPVGSPLSLECTVEGTSNPNLYWYRQAAGRGLQLLFYSVGIGQISSEVPQNLSASRPQDRQFILSSKKLLLSDSGFYLCAWDGTGSGGYTFGSGTRLTVV.

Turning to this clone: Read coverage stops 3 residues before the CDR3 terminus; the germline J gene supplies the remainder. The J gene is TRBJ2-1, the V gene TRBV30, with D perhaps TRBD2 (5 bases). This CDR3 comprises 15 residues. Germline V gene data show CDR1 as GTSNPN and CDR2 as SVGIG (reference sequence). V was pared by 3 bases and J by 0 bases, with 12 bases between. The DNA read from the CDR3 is TGTGCCTGGAGAGAGCGGAGAAGCTCCTACAATGAG. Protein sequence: CAWRERRSSYNE. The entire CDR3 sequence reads CAWRERRSSYNEQFF.